This TCR beta chain was retrieved from a study of cytomegalovirus exposure and HLA in healthy donors. The PCR was carried out with 60 Vbeta primers and 13 Jbeta primers. Clones were read by immunoSEQ multiplex PCR, and TCRdb kept only the in-frame ones, dropping some. The data show some 130,000 clones, 77% seen once. Sequencing used PBMCs. This TCR derives from a male donor in good health and CMV-seropositive.

CDR3 loop: CASSSTGGYGYTF. The CDR3 DNA reads as TGTGCCAGCAGCTCTACAGGGGGCTATGGCTACACCTTC. The chain couples TRBV7-6 to TRBJ1-2; TRBD1 agrees at 8 bases. Unmatched junction bases numbered 2, after V lost 4 bases and J lost 4 bases. Germline V CDR1 and CDR2: SGHVS, FNYEAQ. The CDR3 covers 13 residues.